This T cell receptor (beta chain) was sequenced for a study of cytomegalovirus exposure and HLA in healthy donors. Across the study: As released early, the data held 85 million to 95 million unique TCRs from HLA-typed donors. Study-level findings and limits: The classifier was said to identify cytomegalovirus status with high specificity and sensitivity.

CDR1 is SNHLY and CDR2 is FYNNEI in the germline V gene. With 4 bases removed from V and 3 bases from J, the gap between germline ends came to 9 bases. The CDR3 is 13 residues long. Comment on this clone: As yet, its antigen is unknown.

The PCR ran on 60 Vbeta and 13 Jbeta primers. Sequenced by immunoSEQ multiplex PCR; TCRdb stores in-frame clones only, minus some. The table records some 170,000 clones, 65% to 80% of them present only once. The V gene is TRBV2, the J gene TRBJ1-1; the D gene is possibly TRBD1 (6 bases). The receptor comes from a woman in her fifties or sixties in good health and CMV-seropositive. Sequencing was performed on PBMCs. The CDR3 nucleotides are TGTGCCAGCAGTGGTCAGGGGTACACTGAAGCTTTCTTT. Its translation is CASSGQGYTEAFF.